These 26 T cell receptor beta chains share one sample of origin, sequenced in a study of Ad26.COV2.S vaccination and SARS-CoV-2 variants. Treatment here: around 19 received Ad26.COV2.S at low or high dose, single or two shots; about five received placebo; per-sample allocation not given. The study sampled participants on day 63 after the first vaccine or placebo injection. The assay was immunoSEQ multiplex PCR, and TCRdb's table has in-frame clones only and misses some. The repertoire includes 300,000 to 400,000 clones, roughly 90% of them detected once, and 4.5% to 7% sits in the top ten. The sample consisted of peripheral blood, taken in a trial of Ad26.COV2.S vaccine versus placebo. The origin of the receptors is a person aged 18 to 65 who received the Ad26.COV2.S COVID-19 vaccine or a placebo.

The rearrangement links TRBV3-1 (or the pseudogene TRBV3-2) to TRBJ2-1; 7 bases agree with TRBD1. Germline CDR1 reads LGHDT; CDR2 reads YNNKEL (reference sequence). The CDR3 spans 20 residues. Trimming at V came to 0 bases and at J to 4 bases, leaving 18 bases not matched to a gene. The CDR3 sequence is CASSQEGLESLTGSYNEQFF. CDR3 DNA: TGTGCCAGCAGCCAAGAAGGGCTGGAGTCCTTGACAGGGTCATACAATGAGCAGTTCTTC.

The sample holds one count of this clone. The chain couples TRBV5-4 to TRBJ2-3, with 10 bases identical to TRBD1. V was clipped by 3 bases and J by 5 bases; unmatched bases: 9. CDR1 is SGHNT and CDR2 is YYREEE in the germline V gene (reference sequence). The CDR3 extends over 16 amino acids. This chain's CDR3 is CASSSGQGMVGDTQYF. CDR3 coding DNA: TGTGCCAGCAGCTCGGGACAGGGGATGGTCGGAGATACGCAGTATTTT.

The chain recombines TRBV10-1 with TRBJ1-2; 9 bases are shared with TRBD1. This CDR3 has 15 residues. V was clipped by 7 bases and J by 6 bases; unmatched bases: 12. CDR1 WNHNN and CDR2 SYGVQD come from the germline V gene (reference sequence). This chain's CDR3 is CASIEDRDRVDGYTF. CDR3 bases: TGCGCCAGCATTGAAGACCGGGACAGGGTGGATGGCTACACCTTC.

J is TRBJ2-1 and V is TRBV6-5; TRBD1 might be the D (6 bases). CDR3 length equals 15 residues. CDR1 and CDR2 (germline): MNHEY, SVGAGI. V lost 8 bases and J lost 0, with 14 bases in between. DNA of the CDR3: TGTGCCAGCTCGACAGGATCCAGCTCCTACAATGAGCAGTTCTTC. Protein: CASSTGSSSYNEQFF.

The chain uses TRBV18 and TRBJ1-1; D is perhaps TRBD1 (5 bases). Germline CDR1 KGHSH, CDR2 LQKENI. The CDR3 sequence is 18 residues long. Trimming pared 3 bases from V and 3 bases from J, leaving 23 bases between. The CDR3 spells CASSPNLGHPTEDTEAFF. Written as DNA, the CDR3 is TGTGCCAGCTCACCCAATCTCGGACACCCTACAGAGGACACTGAAGCTTTCTTT.

This clone came up once. The chain employs TRBV20-1 and TRBJ2-1, with TRBD2 matching over 10 bases. CDR1 and CDR2 (germline): DFQATT, SNEGSKA (reference sequence). The V segment lost 3 bases and the J segment 0 bases; nucleotides outside the gene matches: 5. This CDR3 region has 16 residues. The CDR3 DNA reads TGCAGTGCTAGTCCCGCTAGCGGGAGCTCCTACAATGAGCAGTTCTTC. Protein product: CSASPASGSSYNEQFF.

This chain connects TRBV6-5 to TRBJ2-5; D tentatively reads TRBD1 or TRBD2 (5 bases each). Germline assignment: CDR1 MNHEY and CDR2 SVGAGI. V was pared by 6 bases and J by 5 bases, with 16 bases between. This CDR3 region has 14 residues. The CDR3 DNA reads as TGTGCCAGCAGCCTCAGGGACCGATTTGAGACCCAGTACTTC. Protein: CASSLRDRFETQYF.

The chain couples TRBV18 to TRBJ1-4; a possible D gene is TRBD1 (5 bases). Germline values: CDR1 KGHSH, CDR2 LQKENI. The CDR3 consists of 15 residues. Trimming took off 3 bases at V and 7 bases at J, with 15 bases between the two ends. For the CDR3, the DNA is TGTGCCAGCTCACCTTTCAGTACAGGTGGTGAAAAACTGTTTTTT. This encodes CASSPFSTGGEKLFF.

This clone occurred a few times. The chain is built from TRBV7-9 and TRBJ1-1, with TRBD1 as a possible D gene (5 bases). V dropped 3 bases and J dropped 6 bases, with 11 bases sitting between them. CDR1 and CDR2 from the germline V gene are SEHNR and FQNEAQ (reference sequence). CDR3 size: 13 residues. CDR3 sequence: CASSFKGDPEAFF. CDR3 coding DNA: TGTGCCAGCAGCTTCAAAGGGGACCCTGAAGCTTTCTTT. Filled out from reference TRBV7-9 and TRBJ1-1, the complete variable domain reads DTGVSQNPRHKITKRGQNVTFRCDPISEHNRLYWYRQTLGQGPEFLTYFQNEAQLEKSRLLSDRFSAERPKGSFSTLEIQRTEQGDSAMYLCASSFKGDPEAFFGQGTRLTVV.

This clone was seen a handful of times. V gene TRBV5-4 combines with J gene TRBJ2-7; 7 nucleotides match TRBD1. CDR1 and CDR2 from the germline V gene are SGHNT and YYREEE (reference sequence). V lost 0 bases to trimming and J lost 3 bases; unmatched junction nucleotides: 6. The CDR3 extends over 15 amino acids. The CDR3 reads CASSLGQGVYYEQYF. The DNA for the CDR3 is TGTGCCAGCAGCTTGGGACAGGGAGTCTACTACGAGCAGTACTTC.

This chain connects TRBV7-3 to TRBJ2-2, with 9 bases aligning to TRBD2. Germline V gene data show CDR1 as SGHTA and CDR2 as FQGTGA. The V gene end was trimmed by 2 bases and the J gene end by 4 bases; junction bases not matched to a gene: 14. This CDR3 is 19 amino acids long. The CDR3: CASSLAPTIAGVVTGELFF. As DNA, the CDR3 is TGTGCCAGCAGCTTAGCCCCCACTATAGCGGGAGTGGTCACCGGGGAGCTGTTTTTT.

The rearrangement uses TRBV29-1 and TRBJ1-2; TRBD1 aligns across 8 bases. This CDR3 has 13 amino acids. Trimming removed 6 bases from V and 4 bases from J; junction bases left unmatched: 7. Germline V lookup: CDR1 SQVTM, CDR2 ANQGSEA. The CDR3 loop is CSVADREAYGYTF. The CDR3 DNA reads as TGCAGCGTCGCGGACAGGGAGGCCTATGGCTACACCTTC.

V is TRBV6-5 and J is TRBJ2-3, with unresolved D. The CDR3 consists of 15 residues. The V end was cut by 0 bases, the J end by 2 bases, with 9 bases between. CDR1 is MNHEY and CDR2 is SVGAGI in the germline V gene. This CDR3 is CASSYSMIATDTQYF. In DNA, the CDR3 is TGTGCCAGCAGTTACTCGATGATAGCCACAGATACGCAGTATTTT.

The chain links TRBV11-2 to TRBJ2-7, with D hard to call. Trimming left V 3 bases short and J 7 bases short, with 13 bases between. Germline V gene data show CDR1 as SGHAT and CDR2 as FQNNGV. The CDR3 sequence is 13 residues long. The CDR3 spells CASSFNPLREQYV. DNA for the CDR3: TGTGCCAGCAGCTTCAACCCCCTGAGGGAGCAGTACGTC.

V and J are TRBV11-2 and TRBJ2-7; D is possibly TRBD1 (5 bases). V shed 7 bases and J shed 9 bases, with 13 bases lying between them. Germline lookup yields CDR1 SGHAT and CDR2 FQNNGV. The CDR3 extends over 11 amino acids. The CDR3 spells CASTKGLAQYF. For the CDR3, the DNA is TGTGCCAGCACCAAGGGGCTCGCGCAGTACTTC.

The chain employs TRBV6-2 or TRBV6-3 and TRBJ1-5; D is possibly TRBD1 (6 bases). The CDR3 sequence is 15 residues long. V was cut by 5 bases and J by 5 bases, with 16 bases left in between. Germline V lookup: CDR1 MNHEY, CDR2 SVGEGT. The CDR3 DNA follows: TGTGCCAGCAGTCCCCGGCGGGGGGCAGATCAGCCCCAGCATTTT. Translated: CASSPRRGADQPQHF.

This clone was detected once. This chain joins TRBV11-2 and TRBJ1-2, with 10 bases matching TRBD1. The germline gives CDR1 SGHAT, CDR2 FQNNGV. CDR3 length: 13 residues. With 6 bases clipped from V and 8 bases from J, the junction kept 6 bases outside the gene matches. The CDR3 sequence: CASSKDRGAGYTF. The CDR3 bases are TGTGCCAGCAGTAAGGACAGGGGGGCCGGCTACACCTTC.

The chain employs TRBV13 and TRBJ1-1; D is possibly TRBD1 (6 bases). Germline assignment: CDR1 PRHDT and CDR2 FYEKMQ (reference sequence). The germline V and J ends were trimmed by 8 bases and 4 bases, with 11 bases remaining between them. This CDR3 has 12 residues. In nucleotides, the CDR3 is TGTGCCAGCGCCAGGGGTTCCACTGAAGCTTTCTTT. Encoded protein: CASARGSTEAFF. The complete variable domain, with remaining parts taken from reference TRBV13 and TRBJ1-1, reads AAGVIQSPRHLIKEKRETATLKCYPIPRHDTVYWYQQGPGQDPQFLISFYEKMQSDKGSIPDRFSAQQFSDYHSELNMSSLELGDSALYFCASARGSTEAFFGQGTRLTVV.

The chain combines TRBV7-6 with TRBJ1-1, with D possibly TRBD1 on 6 matching bases. This CDR3 has 17 residues. V lost 5 bases and J lost 0, with 19 bases in between. CDR1 SGHVS and CDR2 FNYEAQ come from the germline V gene. The DNA of the CDR3 is TGTGCCAGCAGCCCCCCCCCGACAGGACTCATGAACACTGAAGCTTTCTTT. This sequence encodes CASSPPPTGLMNTEAFF.

There are a few counts of this clone. The rearrangement uses TRBV19 and TRBJ1-2; tentatively, D is TRBD1 (5 bases). This CDR3 comprises 17 residues. CDR1 and CDR2 from the germline V gene are LNHDA and SQIVND (reference sequence). V was pared by 8 bases and J by 6 bases, with 28 bases between. The CDR3 nucleotides are TGTGCCAGTTGGGGATGGGGCAGGGTAGAGACCACTGATGGCTACACCTTC. Translation: CASWGWGRVETTDGYTF.

The rearrangement joins TRBV27 to TRBJ1-5, with D hard to call. The V end lost 5 bases, the J end lost 7 bases, and 12 bases lay between the germline ends. Per the germline V gene, CDR1 is MNHEY and CDR2 is SMNVEV (reference sequence). The CDR3 consists of 13 residues. CDR3 sequence: CASSLKPGQPQHF. The CDR3 DNA reads as TGTGCCAGCAGTCTAAAGCCGGGGCAGCCCCAGCATTTT.

V gene TRBV9 combines with J gene TRBJ1-2, with 7 positions matching TRBD1. This CDR3 is 15 amino acids long. V trimming: 7 bases; J trimming: 8 bases; junction bases outside the gene matches: 17. Germline values: CDR1 SGDLS, CDR2 YYNGEE. In DNA, the CDR3 is TGTGCCAGCGCCCCAACCGGGACAGAGGATATCGGCTACACCTTC. Protein sequence: CASAPTGTEDIGYTF.

This clone was counted a few times. The gene calls are TRBV5-1 and TRBJ1-3; D is undetermined. Germline CDR1 is SGHRS and CDR2 is YFSETQ. The CDR3 is made up of 14 amino acids. V was trimmed by 0 bases and J by 4 bases, leaving 8 bases between them. The CDR3 DNA is TGCGCCAGCAGCTTGGGGGTTTACGGAAACACCATATATTTT. Its protein product is CASSLGVYGNTIYF. The variable domain in full, completed from reference TRBV5-1 and TRBJ1-3, reads KAGVTQTPRYLIKTRGQQVTLSCSPISGHRSVSWYQQTPGQGLQFLFEYFSETQRNKGNFPGRFSGRQFSNSRSEMNVSTLELGDSALYLCASSLGVYGNTIYFGEGSWLTVV.

The DNA for the CDR3 is TGTGCCATCAGTCGGGGGGGAGGCACTGAAGCTTTCTTT. This translates into CAISRGGGTEAFF. The V and J genes are TRBV10-3 and TRBJ1-1, with a tentative D call TRBD1 (5 bases). Per the germline V gene, CDR1 is ENHRY and CDR2 is SYGVKD. This CDR3 region has 13 residues. V shed 5 bases and J shed 4 bases, with 11 bases lying between them.

The chain recombines TRBV9 with TRBJ1-1; no clear D. Trimming removed 4 bases at V and 2 bases at J, with 9 bases between. The germline gives CDR1 SGDLS, CDR2 YYNGEE. The CDR3 runs 13 residues. The CDR3 protein is CASSRTPNTEAFF. The CDR3 bases are TGTGCCAGCAGCCGCACCCCCAACACTGAAGCTTTCTTT.

The chain joins TRBV24-1 to TRBJ2-5, with D unresolved. This CDR3 region has 12 residues. The germline gives CDR1 KGHDR, CDR2 SFDVKD. V lost 0 bases and J 5 bases, leaving 3 bases between the germline ends. The CDR3 DNA is TGTGCCACCAGTGATTTGGGGGAGACCCAGTACTTC. Translated, it gives CATSDLGETQYF.